This TCR beta chain appears in the sequencing data of a study of CD8+ T cells in alopecia areata. The sequencing template was cDNA reverse transcribed from extracted RNA. Libraries were prepared by immunoSEQ multiplex PCR; TCRdb keeps only in-frame clonotypes and omits some of them. The sample gives roughly 120,000 clones, roughly two thirds of which show up once; roughly 3.1% is in the top ten. This clone was found a few times. The CDR3 has 14 residues. Germline CDR1 SGHTA, CDR2 FQGNSA. The J segment lost 3 bases and the V segment lost 5 bases, leaving 4 bases of the junction unmatched. Sequencing was carried out using CD4+ T cells sorted from blood. The chain joins TRBV7-2 to TRBJ2-7; 10 nucleotides line up with TRBD1. The sequence was collected from a human donor in good health. DNA of the CDR3: TGTGCCAGCAGCCCGACAGGGGGCCTCTACGAGCAGTACTTC. It encodes CASSPTGGLYEQYF.